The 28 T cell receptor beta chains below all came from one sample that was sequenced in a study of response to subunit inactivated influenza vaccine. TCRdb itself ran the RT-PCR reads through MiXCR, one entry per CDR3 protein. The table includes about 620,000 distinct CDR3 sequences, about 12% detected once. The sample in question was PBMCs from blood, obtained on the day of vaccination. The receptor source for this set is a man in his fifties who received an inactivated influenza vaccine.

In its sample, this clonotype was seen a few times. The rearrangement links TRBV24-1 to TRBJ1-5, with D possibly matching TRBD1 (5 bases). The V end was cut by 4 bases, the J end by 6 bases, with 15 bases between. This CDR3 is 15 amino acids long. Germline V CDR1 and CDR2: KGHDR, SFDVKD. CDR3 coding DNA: TGTGCCACCAGTGAGCCCGGGGCGCCGAGTCAGCCCCAGCATTTT. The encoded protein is CATSEPGAPSQPQHF.

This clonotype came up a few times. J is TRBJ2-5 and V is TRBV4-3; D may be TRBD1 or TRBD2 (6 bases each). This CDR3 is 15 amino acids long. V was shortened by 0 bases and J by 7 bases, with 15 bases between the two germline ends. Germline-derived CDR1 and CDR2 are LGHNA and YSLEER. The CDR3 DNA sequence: TGCGCCAGCAGCCAAGATTTCGGGGGCATCGGGACCCAGTACTTC. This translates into CASSQDFGGIGTQYF.

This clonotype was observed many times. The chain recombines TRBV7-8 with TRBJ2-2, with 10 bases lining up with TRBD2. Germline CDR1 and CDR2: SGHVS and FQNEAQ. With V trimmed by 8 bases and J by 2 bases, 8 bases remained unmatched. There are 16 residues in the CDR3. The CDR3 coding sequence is TGTGCCAGCTCCCCGATAGCGGGGGGCAACACCGGGGAGCTGTTTTTT. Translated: CASSPIAGGNTGELFF.

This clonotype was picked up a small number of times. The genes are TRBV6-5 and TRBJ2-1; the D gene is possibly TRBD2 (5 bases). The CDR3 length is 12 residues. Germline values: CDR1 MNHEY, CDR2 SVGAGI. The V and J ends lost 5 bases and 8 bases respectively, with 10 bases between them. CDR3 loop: CASSGPSHEQFF. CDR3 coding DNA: TGTGCCAGCAGTGGGCCTAGCCATGAGCAGTTCTTC.

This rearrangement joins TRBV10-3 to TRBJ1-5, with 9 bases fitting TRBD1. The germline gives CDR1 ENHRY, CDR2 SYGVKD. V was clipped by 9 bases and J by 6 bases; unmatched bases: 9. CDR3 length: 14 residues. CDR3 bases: TGTGCCATAACCAACGACAGGGGGGGTCAGCCCCAGCATTTT. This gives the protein CAITNDRGGQPQHF.

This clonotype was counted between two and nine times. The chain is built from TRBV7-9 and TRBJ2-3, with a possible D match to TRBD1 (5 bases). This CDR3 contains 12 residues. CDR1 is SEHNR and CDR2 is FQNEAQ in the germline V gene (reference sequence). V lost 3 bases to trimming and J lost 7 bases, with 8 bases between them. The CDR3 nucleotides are TGTGCCAGCAGCTTCGACAGTAATACGCAGTATTTT. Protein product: CASSFDSNTQYF.

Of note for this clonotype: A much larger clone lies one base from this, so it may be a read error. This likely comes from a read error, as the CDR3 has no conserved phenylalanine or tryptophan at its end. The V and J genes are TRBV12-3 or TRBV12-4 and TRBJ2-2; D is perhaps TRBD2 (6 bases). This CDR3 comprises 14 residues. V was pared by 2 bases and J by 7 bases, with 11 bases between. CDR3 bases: TGTGCCAGCAGTTTATACGGGAGTAGCGGGGAGCTGTTTCTT. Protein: CASSLYGSSGELFL.

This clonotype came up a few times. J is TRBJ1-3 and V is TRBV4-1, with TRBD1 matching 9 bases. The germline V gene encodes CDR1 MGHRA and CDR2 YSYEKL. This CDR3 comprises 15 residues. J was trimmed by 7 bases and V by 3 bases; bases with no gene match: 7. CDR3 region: CASSQLGQGSNTIYF. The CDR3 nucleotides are TGCGCCAGCAGCCAGCTGGGACAGGGTAGCAACACCATATATTTT.

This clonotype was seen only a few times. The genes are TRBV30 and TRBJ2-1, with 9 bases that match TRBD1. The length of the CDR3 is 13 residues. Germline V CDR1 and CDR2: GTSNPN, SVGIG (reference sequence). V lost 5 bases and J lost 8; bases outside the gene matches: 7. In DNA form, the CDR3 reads TGTGCCTGGGGGGACAGGGCGACGGATGAGCAGTTCTTC. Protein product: CAWGDRATDEQFF.

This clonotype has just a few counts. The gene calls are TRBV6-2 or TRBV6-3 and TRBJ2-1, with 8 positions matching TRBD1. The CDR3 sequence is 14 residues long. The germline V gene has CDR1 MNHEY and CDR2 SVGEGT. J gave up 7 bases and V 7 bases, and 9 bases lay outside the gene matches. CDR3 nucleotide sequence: TGTGCCAGCATTCGACAGGGGAGCAAAAATGAGCAGTTCTTC. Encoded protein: CASIRQGSKNEQFF.

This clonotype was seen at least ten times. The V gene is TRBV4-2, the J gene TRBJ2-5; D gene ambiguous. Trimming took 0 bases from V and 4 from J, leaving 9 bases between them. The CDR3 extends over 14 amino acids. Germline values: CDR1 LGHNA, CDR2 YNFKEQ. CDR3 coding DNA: TGTGCCAGCAGCCAAGATAAGGGTAGAGAGACCCAGTACTTC. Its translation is CASSQDKGRETQYF.

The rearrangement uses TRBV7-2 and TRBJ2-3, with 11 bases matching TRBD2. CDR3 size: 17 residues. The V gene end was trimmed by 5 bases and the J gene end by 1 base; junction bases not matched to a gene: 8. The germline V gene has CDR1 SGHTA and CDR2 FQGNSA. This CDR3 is CASSVRGTSGRTDTQYF. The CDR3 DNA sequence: TGTGCCAGCAGCGTAAGGGGGACTAGCGGACGCACAGATACGCAGTATTTT.

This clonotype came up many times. CDR3 coding DNA: TGCGCCAGCAGACGAACAGGGGCTCAAAGTTCACCCCTCCACTTT. This sequence encodes CASRRTGAQSSPLHF. The chain has TRBV4-3 and TRBJ1-6; 7 nucleotides match TRBD1. Germline V CDR1 and CDR2: LGHNA, YSLEER. After removal of 6 bases from V and 9 bases from J, the junction contained 11 bases not matched to a gene. The CDR3 is 15 residues long.

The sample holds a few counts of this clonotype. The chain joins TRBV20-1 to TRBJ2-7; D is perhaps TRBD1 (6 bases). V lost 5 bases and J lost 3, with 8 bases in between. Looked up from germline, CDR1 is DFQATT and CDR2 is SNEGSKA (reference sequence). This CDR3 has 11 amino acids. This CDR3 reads CSAGDNYEQYF. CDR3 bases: TGCAGTGCTGGGGACAACTACGAGCAGTACTTC.

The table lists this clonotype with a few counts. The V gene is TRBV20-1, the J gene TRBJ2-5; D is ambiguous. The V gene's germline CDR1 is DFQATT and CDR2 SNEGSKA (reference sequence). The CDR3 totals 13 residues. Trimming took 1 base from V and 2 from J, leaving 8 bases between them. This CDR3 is CSARGRIQETQYF. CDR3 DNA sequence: TGCAGTGCTAGAGGCCGGATTCAAGAGACCCAGTACTTC.

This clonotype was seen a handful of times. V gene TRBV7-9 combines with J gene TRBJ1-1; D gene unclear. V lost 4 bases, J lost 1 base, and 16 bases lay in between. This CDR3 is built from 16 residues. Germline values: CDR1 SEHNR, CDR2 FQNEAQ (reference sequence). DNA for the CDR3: TGTGCCAGCAGCTCTGGTCGGTCTACAGAGAACACTGAAGCTTTCTTT. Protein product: CASSSGRSTENTEAFF.

CDR3 amino acids: CASSSPGLAGPLLHNEQFF. Written as DNA, the CDR3 is TGCGCCAGCAGCTCTCCGGGACTAGCGGGACCGCTCCTACACAATGAGCAGTTCTTC. The gene calls are TRBV5-1 and TRBJ2-1; TRBD2 aligns across 13 bases. The V and J ends lost 3 bases and 5 bases, in that order; junction bases with no gene match: 14. The CDR3 has 19 residues. Germline lookup yields CDR1 SGHRS and CDR2 YFSETQ.

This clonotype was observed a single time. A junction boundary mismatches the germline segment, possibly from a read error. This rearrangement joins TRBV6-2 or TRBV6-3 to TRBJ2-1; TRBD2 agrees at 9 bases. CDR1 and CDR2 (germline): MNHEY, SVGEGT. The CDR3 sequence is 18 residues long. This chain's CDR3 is CASSHAPTSGFFYNEHFF. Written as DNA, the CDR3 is TGTGCCAGCAGTCATGCCCCCACTAGCGGGTTTTTCTACAATGAGCACTTCTTC.

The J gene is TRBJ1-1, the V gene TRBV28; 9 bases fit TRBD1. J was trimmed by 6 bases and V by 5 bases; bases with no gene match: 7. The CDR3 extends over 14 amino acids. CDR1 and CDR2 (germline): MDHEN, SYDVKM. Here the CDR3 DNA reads TGTGCCAGCAGTCCGGGACAGGGATTCGCTGAAGCTTTCTTT. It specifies CASSPGQGFAEAFF. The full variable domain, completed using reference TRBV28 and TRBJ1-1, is DVKVTQSSRYLVKRTGEKVFLECVQDMDHENMFWYRQDPGLGLRLIYFSYDVKMKEKGDIPEGYSVSREKKERFSLILESASTNQTSMYLCASSPGQGFAEAFFGQGTRLTVV.

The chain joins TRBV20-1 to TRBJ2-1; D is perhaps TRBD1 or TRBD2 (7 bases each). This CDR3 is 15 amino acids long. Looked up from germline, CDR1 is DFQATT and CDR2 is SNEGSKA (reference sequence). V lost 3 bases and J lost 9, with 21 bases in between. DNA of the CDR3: TGCAGTGCTAGGGGCCCGCGGGAGAGACAGGGTGAGCAGTTCTTC. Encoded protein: CSARGPRERQGEQFF.

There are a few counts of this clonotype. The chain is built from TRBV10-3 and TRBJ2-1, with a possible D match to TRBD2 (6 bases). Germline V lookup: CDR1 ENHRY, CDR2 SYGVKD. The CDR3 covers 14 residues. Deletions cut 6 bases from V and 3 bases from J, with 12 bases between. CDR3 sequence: CAISGGEHYNEQFF. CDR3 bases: TGTGCCATCAGCGGGGGAGAACACTACAATGAGCAGTTCTTC.

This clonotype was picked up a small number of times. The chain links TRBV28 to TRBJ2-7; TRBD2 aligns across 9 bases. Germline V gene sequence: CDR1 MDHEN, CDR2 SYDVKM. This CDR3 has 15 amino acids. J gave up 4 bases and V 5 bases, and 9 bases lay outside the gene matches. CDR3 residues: CASSVLGLADYEQYF. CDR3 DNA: TGTGCCAGCAGTGTCTTGGGACTAGCTGATTACGAGCAGTACTTC.

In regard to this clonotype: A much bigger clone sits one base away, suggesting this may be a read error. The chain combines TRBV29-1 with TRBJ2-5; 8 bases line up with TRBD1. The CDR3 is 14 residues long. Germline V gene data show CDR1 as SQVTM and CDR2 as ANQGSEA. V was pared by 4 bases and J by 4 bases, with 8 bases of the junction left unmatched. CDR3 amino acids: CSVAPRTGLETQYF. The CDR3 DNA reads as TGCAGCGTTGCGCCCCGGACAGGGTTAGAGACCCAGTACTTC. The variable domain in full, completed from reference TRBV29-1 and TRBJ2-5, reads SAVISQKPSRDICQRGTSLTIQCQVDSQVTMMFWYRQQPGQSLTLIATANQGSEATYESGFVIDKFPISRPNLTFSTLTVSNMSPEDSSIYLCSVAPRTGLETQYFGPGTRLLVL.

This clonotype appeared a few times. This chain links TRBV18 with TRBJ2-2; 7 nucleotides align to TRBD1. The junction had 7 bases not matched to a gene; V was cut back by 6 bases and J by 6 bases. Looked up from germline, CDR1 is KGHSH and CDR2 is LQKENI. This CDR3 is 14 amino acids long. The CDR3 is CASSGDRAAGELFF. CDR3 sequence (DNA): TGTGCCAGCTCGGGAGACAGGGCGGCCGGGGAGCTGTTTTTT.

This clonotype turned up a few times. CDR3 amino acids: CASSQFRRGSLAGANVLTF. The CDR3 DNA is TGTGCCAGCAGCCAATTTAGGAGGGGCTCCTTAGCTGGGGCCAACGTCCTGACTTTC. The rearrangement uses TRBV3-1 and TRBJ2-6, with D possibly TRBD2 on 6 matching bases. The V and J ends lost 2 bases and 2 bases respectively, with 19 bases between them. The CDR3 contains 19 residues. Germline lookup yields CDR1 LGHDT and CDR2 YNNKEL (reference sequence).

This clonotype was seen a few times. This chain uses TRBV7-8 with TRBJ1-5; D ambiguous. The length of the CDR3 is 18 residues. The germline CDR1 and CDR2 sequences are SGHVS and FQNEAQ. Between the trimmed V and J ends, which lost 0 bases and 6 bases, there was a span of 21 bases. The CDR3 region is CASSLARFEGRSAQPQHF. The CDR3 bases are TGTGCCAGCAGCTTAGCCCGCTTTGAAGGGAGGTCGGCTCAGCCCCAGCATTTT.

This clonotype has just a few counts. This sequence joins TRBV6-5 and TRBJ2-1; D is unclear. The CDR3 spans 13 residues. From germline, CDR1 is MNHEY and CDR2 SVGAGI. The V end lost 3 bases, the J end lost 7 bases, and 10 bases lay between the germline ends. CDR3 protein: CASSYTSWNEQFF. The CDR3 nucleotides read TGTGCCAGCAGTTATACGTCCTGGAATGAGCAGTTCTTC.

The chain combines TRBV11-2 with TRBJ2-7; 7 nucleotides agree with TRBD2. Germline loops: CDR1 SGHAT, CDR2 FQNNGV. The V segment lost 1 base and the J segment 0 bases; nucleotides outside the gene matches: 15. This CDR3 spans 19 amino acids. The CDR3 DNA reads TGTGCCAGCAGCTTAGTCTCTTTTGGTGCGGGAGCTAGCTCCTACGAGCAGTACTTC. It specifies CASSLVSFGAGASSYEQYF.